Shown below are 3 T cell receptor beta chains from a single sample sequenced in a study of OX40 agonist ivuxolimab in advanced cancers. Assay: immunoSEQ multiplex PCR; the TCRdb copy retains only in-frame clones and omits some. The sample holds over 95,000 clones, about 91% seen once. The sample here was CD4+ or CD8+ T cells sorted from blood, taken in a trial of the OX40 agonist ivuxolimab. Receptor source: an adult with an advanced solid tumor such as melanoma, head and neck, liver or kidney cancer.

Turning to this clone: A read error may account for a junction end that differs from germline. The chain is built from TRBV20-1 and TRBJ2-7; D is possibly TRBD2 (5 bases). Germline values: CDR1 DFQATT, CDR2 SNEGSKA (reference sequence). The CDR3 extends over 10 amino acids. CDR3 loop: CSATRGWGIF. The CDR3 DNA is TGCAGTGCTACCCGCGGGTGGGGTATCTTC.

This clone was found a few times. The J gene is TRBJ1-5, the V gene TRBV19; 8 bases are shared with TRBD1. The CDR3 is made up of 14 amino acids. Losses at the gene ends were 2 bases for V and 9 bases for J; bases not matched to a gene: 6. The germline V gene has CDR1 LNHDA and CDR2 SQIVND (reference sequence). The CDR3 nucleotides are TGTGCCAGTAGTATACCGGCAGGGGGCCTGCCCCAGCATTTT. Its protein is CASSIPAGGLPQHF.

Points on this clone: At one end, the junction sequence differs from germline, possibly due to a read error. The chain carries TRBV27 and TRBJ2-3, with D hard to call. The CDR3 sequence is 12 residues long. The germline V gene has CDR1 MNHEY and CDR2 SMNVEV (reference sequence). The CDR3: CATSDTSDTQYF. The CDR3 nucleotides read TGTGCCACCAGTGATACGTCAGATACGCAGTATTTT.